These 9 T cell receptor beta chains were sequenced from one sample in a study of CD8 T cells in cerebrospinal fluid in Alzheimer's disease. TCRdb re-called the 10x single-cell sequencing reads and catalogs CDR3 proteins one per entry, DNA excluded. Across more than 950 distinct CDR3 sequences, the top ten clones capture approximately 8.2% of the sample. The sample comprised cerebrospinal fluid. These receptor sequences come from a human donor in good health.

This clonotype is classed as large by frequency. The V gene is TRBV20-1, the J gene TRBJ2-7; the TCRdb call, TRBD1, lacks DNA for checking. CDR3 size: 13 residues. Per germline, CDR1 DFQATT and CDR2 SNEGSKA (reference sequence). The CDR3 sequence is CSARSTGWDEQYF.

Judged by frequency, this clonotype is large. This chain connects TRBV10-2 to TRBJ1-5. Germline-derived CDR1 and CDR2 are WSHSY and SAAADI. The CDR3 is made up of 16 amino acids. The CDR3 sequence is CASSGTEGLRNQPQHF.

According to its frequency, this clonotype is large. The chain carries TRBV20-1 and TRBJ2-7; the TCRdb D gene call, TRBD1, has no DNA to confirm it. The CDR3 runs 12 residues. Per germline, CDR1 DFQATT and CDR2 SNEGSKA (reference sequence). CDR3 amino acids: CSAGDRPYEQYF.

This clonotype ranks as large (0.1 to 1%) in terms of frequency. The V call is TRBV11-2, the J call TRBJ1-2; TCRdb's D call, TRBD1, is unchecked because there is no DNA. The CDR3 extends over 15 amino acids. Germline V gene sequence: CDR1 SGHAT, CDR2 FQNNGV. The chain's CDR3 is CASRDRGRVIDGYTF.

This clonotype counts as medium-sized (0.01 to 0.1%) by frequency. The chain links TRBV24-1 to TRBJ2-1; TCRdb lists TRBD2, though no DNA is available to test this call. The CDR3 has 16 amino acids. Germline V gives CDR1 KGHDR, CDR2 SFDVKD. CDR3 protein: CATSDSGLAGGNEQFF.

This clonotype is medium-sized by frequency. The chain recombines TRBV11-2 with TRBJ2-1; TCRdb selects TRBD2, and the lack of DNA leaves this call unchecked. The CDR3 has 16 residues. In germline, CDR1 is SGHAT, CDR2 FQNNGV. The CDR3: CASSLEALAGVNEQFF. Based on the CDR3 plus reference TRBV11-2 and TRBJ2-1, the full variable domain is EAGVAQSPRYKIIEKRQSVAFWCNPISGHATLYWYQQILGQGPKLLIQFQNNGVVDDSQLPKDRFSAERLKGVDSTLKIQPAKLEDSAVYLCASSLEALAGVNEQFFGPGTRLTVL.

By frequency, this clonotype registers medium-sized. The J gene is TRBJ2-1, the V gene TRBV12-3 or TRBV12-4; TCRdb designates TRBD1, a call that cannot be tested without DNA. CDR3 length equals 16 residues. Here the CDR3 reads CASSLDRQGLGNEQFF.

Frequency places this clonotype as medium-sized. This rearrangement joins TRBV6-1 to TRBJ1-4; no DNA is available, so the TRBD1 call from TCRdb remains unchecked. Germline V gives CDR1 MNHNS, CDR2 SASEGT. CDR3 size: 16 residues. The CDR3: CASKNTKGQSSEKLFF.

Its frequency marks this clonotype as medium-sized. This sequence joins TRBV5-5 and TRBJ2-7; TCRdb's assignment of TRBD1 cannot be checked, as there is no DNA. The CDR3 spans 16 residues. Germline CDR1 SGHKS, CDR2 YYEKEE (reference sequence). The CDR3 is CASSWWTTKNRYEQYF. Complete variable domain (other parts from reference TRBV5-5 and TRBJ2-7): DAGVTQSPTHLIKTRGQQVTLRCSPISGHKSVSWYQQVLGQGPQFIFQYYEKEERGRGNFPDRFSARQFPNYSSELNVNALLLGDSALYLCASSWWTTKNRYEQYFGPGTRLTVT.